This T cell receptor beta chain was retrieved from a study of blood T cell repertoires in COVID-19. Study background: In each case, the material was cDNA or gDNA derived from T cells, B-cell-depleted T cells, or PBMCs.

This clone turned up a few times. The junction had 9 bases not matched to a gene; V was cut back by 3 bases and J by 6 bases. This CDR3 has 14 amino acids. CDR1 and CDR2 from the germline V gene are SGDLS and YYNGEE. As handled by the study authors: Estimation of nucleated cell counts relied on the amplification of reference gene primers. Assay used: immunoSEQ multiplex PCR; TCRdb lists only in-frame clones, some missing. The V and J calls and clone size were taken over from that table, and D and trimming were inferred from the DNA. The sample carries under 200,000 clones, 80% recorded once. Material: peripheral blood. The V and J genes are TRBV9 and TRBJ2-7, with 7 bases matching TRBD2. The clonotype comes from a man in his 70s with active or convalescent COVID-19. The CDR3 DNA reads TGTGCCAGCAGCGCGCCTGAGGCTAGCGGCGAGCAGTACTTC. It specifies CASSAPEASGEQYF.